These T cell receptor beta chains were read from a single sample in a study of CD8 T cells in Susac syndrome. One entry per CDR3 protein, called by TCRdb with MiXCR from the immunoSEQ multiplex PCR reads. The sample shows around 230,000 distinct CDR3 sequences, almost 97% of them seen only once. The specimen sequenced was CD4+ T cells from PBMCs. The receptors shown here come from a human donor with Susac syndrome. The CDR3 runs from the conserved cysteine through the conserved F or W. A D gene is named only where the DNA matches it firmly. Only part of the rows carry a size: once, few, many, or a class if the clone is expanded.

v_gene	j_gene	abundance	d_gene	CDR3nt	CDR3aa
TRBV18	TRBJ2-1	.	TRBD1	TGTGCCAGCTCACCAGGCCTGGGACAGTTGGGTTACAATGAGCAGTTCTTC	CASSPGLGQLGYNEQFF
TRBV28	TRBJ2-1	.	.	TGTGCCAGCAGTTTTGCGGGCGCCCGCCAGTTCTTC	CASSFAGARQFF
TRBV15	TRBJ2-7	.	.	TGTGCCACCAGCAGAGAGACTAGAGGCGAGCAGTACTTC	CATSRETRGEQYF
TRBV6-5	TRBJ1-1	.	.	TGTGCCAGCAGTTACTCGATCCCCGGCTTGCACACTGAAGCTTTCTTT	CASSYSIPGLHTEAFF
TRBV18	TRBJ1-1	.	.	TGTGCCAGCTCACCCATTGGTGGTTTTATGAACACTGAAGCTTTCTTT	CASSPIGGFMNTEAFF
TRBV20-1	TRBJ1-5	.	.	TGCAGTGCTAGGGGAGGGGATAGCAATCAGCCCCAGCATTTT	CSARGGDSNQPQHF
TRBV7-9	TRBJ2-7	.	.	TGTGCCAGCAGCTTACGGTCGACCGACGAGCAGTACTTC	CASSLRSTDEQYF
TRBV7-8	TRBJ2-5	.	.	TGTGCCAGCAGCTTACCTTCAAGGGAGACCCAGTACTTC	CASSLPSRETQYF
TRBV14	TRBJ2-1	.	.	TGTGCCAGCAGCCAAGAGCTTGGACAGAACCTCTTC	CASSQELGQNLF
TRBV25-1	TRBJ2-3	few	.	TGTGCCAGCAGTGCCTCTAGCACAGATACGCAGTATTTT	CASSASSTDTQYF
TRBV6-6	TRBJ2-1	.	.	TGTGCCAGCCTAAGGCGGGACTACAATGAGCAGTTCTTC	CASLRRDYNEQFF
TRBV20-1	TRBJ2-7	.	.	TGCAGTGCTAGCGGGGGCAGGAGCTCCTACGAGCAGTACTTC	CSASGGRSSYEQYF
TRBV30	TRBJ1-4	.	.	TGTGCCTGGAGTGCACAGGGTCGGGGTTCGACTAATGAAAAACTGTTTTTT	CAWSAQGRGSTNEKLFF
TRBV3-1	TRBJ2-7	.	TRBD2	TGTGCCAGCAGCCAAAGGACTAGCCCCAACGGGGAGCAGTACTTC	CASSQRTSPNGEQYF
TRBV19	TRBJ1-2	.	.	TGTGCCAGTACCAGGGACATCTTGTATGGCTACACCTTC	CASTRDILYGYTF
TRBV28	TRBJ2-4	.	TRBD1	TGTGCCAGCAGCCAAGACAGGGGCAAAAACATTCAGTACTTC	CASSQDRGKNIQYF
TRBV27	TRBJ2-7	.	TRBD2	TGTGCCAGCAGTTTAGTGGGACTAGCGGGATTACGGGCCTACGAGCAGTACTTC	CASSLVGLAGLRAYEQYF
TRBV2	TRBJ1-1	.	.	TGTGCCAGCAGTGCAGAGACAGCGAACACTGAAGCTTTCTTT	CASSAETANTEAFF
TRBV5-6	TRBJ1-1	once	.	TGTGCCAGCAGCGTCTTGTCCAGGGGCGTCACTGAAGCTTTCTTT	CASSVLSRGVTEAFF
TRBV12-3/TRBV12-4	TRBJ2-7	.	.	TGTGCCAGCAGTCCACAAACCCTGACTAGTGTGAACTACGAGCAGTACTTC	CASSPQTLTSVNYEQYF
TRBV30	TRBJ1-6	.	.	TGTGCCTGGAGTGGGAATTGGGCACCCCTCCACTTT	CAWSGNWAPLHF
TRBV12-3/TRBV12-4	TRBJ2-1	.	TRBD2	TGTGCCAGCATCCCGGCACTCGGGACTAGCGGGAGAAATGAGCAGTTCTTC	CASIPALGTSGRNEQFF
TRBV18	TRBJ1-1	once	.	TGTGCCAGCTCCAGGGTGGGAGACACTGAAGCTTTCTTT	CASSRVGDTEAFF
TRBV24-1	TRBJ2-2	.	.	TGTGCCACCGCCCCGGGGCAAGTATTCACCGGGGAGCTGTTTTTT	CATAPGQVFTGELFF
TRBV7-9	TRBJ2-5	.	TRBD1	TGTGCCAGCACCGGGACAGGGCCGACCCAGTACTTC	CASTGTGPTQYF
TRBV9	TRBJ2-4	.	TRBD2	TGTGCCAGCAGCCCGAGAGGGCTAGCGGTGAACATTCAGTACTTC	CASSPRGLAVNIQYF
TRBV28	TRBJ2-2	.	.	TGTGGGTCGATCGGAACGAACACCGGGGAGCTGTTTTTT	CGSIGTNTGELFF
TRBV28	TRBJ1-3	.	TRBD1	TGTGCCAGCAGTCCCAGCGGGACAGGATACTCTGGAAACACCATATATTTT	CASSPSGTGYSGNTIYF
TRBV30	TRBJ2-3	.	.	TGTGCCTGGAGTGTACAAAGGGGGGGTGTCGGCACAGATACGCAGTATTTT	CAWSVQRGGVGTDTQYF
TRBV7-9	TRBJ1-1	once	.	TGTGCCAGCAGCTTAGAGGCAGCTACGAACACTGAAGCTTTCTTT	CASSLEAATNTEAFF
TRBV15	TRBJ2-1	.	TRBD1	TGTGCCACCAGCAGGGACAGGGTCTACAATGAGCAGTTCTTC	CATSRDRVYNEQFF
TRBV25-1	TRBJ2-1	.	.	TGTGCCAGCTTTGGGGGCAACTGGTACAATGAGCAGTTCTTC	CASFGGNWYNEQFF
TRBV24-1	TRBJ2-1	.	.	TGTGCCACCAGTGATTCCTACTCCACTACCCCCAGTGAGCAGTTCTTC	CATSDSYSTTPSEQFF
TRBV11-2	TRBJ2-5	.	TRBD1	TGTGCCAGCAGCCCCCGGGGGGGGACAGGGGCCCAGTACTTC	CASSPRGGTGAQYF
TRBV15	TRBJ1-2	.	.	TGTGCCACCAGCGGCCTTGGGGCAGGGAGCTATGGCTACACCTTC	CATSGLGAGSYGYTF
TRBV28	TRBJ2-3	.	.	TGTGCCAGCAGTTTACAGGACAGAAAGAATACGCAGTATTTT	CASSLQDRKNTQYF
TRBV30	TRBJ1-1	.	TRBD1	TGTGCCTGGAGTAGCGCAGGGGGCTTGAACACTGAAGCTTTCTTT	CAWSSAGGLNTEAFF
TRBV7-3	TRBJ2-3	.	.	TGTGCCAGCAGCTTAGGGACGAGCAGAGCCACAGATACGCAGTATTTT	CASSLGTSRATDTQYF
TRBV29-1	TRBJ1-1	.	.	TGCAGCGTTGCGATTGGGACGGTGAACACTGAAGCTTTCTTT	CSVAIGTVNTEAFF
TRBV20-1	TRBJ2-5	.	TRBD2	TGCAGTGGTCTAGCGGGAGGCGAGCAAGAGACCCAGTACTTC	CSGLAGGEQETQYF
TRBV5-1	TRBJ2-1	.	.	TGCGCCAGCAGCGGCGGGTTCTACAATGAGCAGTTCTTC	CASSGGFYNEQFF
TRBV2	TRBJ2-3	once	TRBD1	TGTGCCACAAAAAAAGATCCGGGACAGGGGGTCCGGGATACGCAGTATTTT	CATKKDPGQGVRDTQYF
TRBV5-1	TRBJ2-3	.	TRBD2	TGCGCCAGCAGCTGGGGGGCAGCGGGAGTAACTGCAGATACGCAGTATTTT	CASSWGAAGVTADTQYF
TRBV12-3/TRBV12-4	TRBJ2-7	once	TRBD1	TGTGCCAGCAGTTTAGCGGGACAGGGGGCGAGCGAGCAGTACTTC	CASSLAGQGASEQYF
TRBV12-3/TRBV12-4	TRBJ2-5	.	.	TGTGCCAGCACCATACAGGGCAGGCCGGAGACCCAGTACTTC	CASTIQGRPETQYF
TRBV5-1	TRBJ2-7	once	.	TGCGCCAGCAGCTTTAGAACAGGGATCGACGAGCAGTACTTC	CASSFRTGIDEQYF
TRBV25-1	TRBJ2-7	.	.	TGTGCCAGCAGTGATCCCCCGGGTAGACCCCTGTACGAGCAGTACTTC	CASSDPPGRPLYEQYF
TRBV4-1	TRBJ2-7	.	.	TGCGCCAGCAGCCAACCGGCGGGCCAGCTCTCCTACGAGCAGTACTTC	CASSQPAGQLSYEQYF
TRBV12-3/TRBV12-4	TRBJ2-1	.	.	TGTGCCAGCAGTTTAGCATCGTTGTCAGATTACAATGAGCAGTTCTTC	CASSLASLSDYNEQFF
TRBV18	TRBJ2-7	once	.	TGTGCCAGCTCACAAGGGGCGGGCGAAACCTACGAGCAGTACTTC	CASSQGAGETYEQYF
TRBV20-1	TRBJ2-1	.	.	TGCAGTGCTGGGCGTGAATCGTACAATGAGCAGTTCTTC	CSAGRESYNEQFF
TRBV20-1	TRBJ1-1	.	TRBD1	TGCAGTGCTAGCTTGCCGGGACAGGGGTTAGCTTTCTTT	CSASLPGQGLAFF
TRBV9	TRBJ2-1	.	.	TGTGCCAGCAGCGTAGCATCTGTCAATGAGCAGTTCTTC	CASSVASVNEQFF
TRBV29-1	TRBJ2-5	.	.	TGCAGCGTTGTAGGACAGGCGGGGGAGACCCAGTACTTC	CSVVGQAGETQYF
TRBV5-1	TRBJ2-5	.	.	TGCGCCAGCAGCTTGGAAAGCCCGCGGGAGACCCAGTACTTC	CASSLESPRETQYF
TRBV12-3/TRBV12-4	TRBJ2-7	.	TRBD2	TGTGCCAGCAGTCCATGGGCGGGAGGTCCCTACGAGCAGTACTTC	CASSPWAGGPYEQYF
TRBV14	TRBJ2-1	.	.	TGTGCCAGCAGCCAAGGCCGGAATGAGCAGTTCTTC	CASSQGRNEQFF
TRBV25-1	TRBJ1-5	.	.	TGTGCCAGCAGTGAATCCCACGCCAGTCATCAGCCCCAGCATTTT	CASSESHASHQPQHF
TRBV6-5	TRBJ1-1	.	TRBD1	TGTGCCAGCAGTTACAATCAGGGGGCACGGACTGAAGCTTTCTTT	CASSYNQGARTEAFF